What follows describes a single T cell receptor (beta chain). Antigen specificity is unknown. Single viable CD3+CD4+CD8-CD45RO+ cells were sorted as the memory CD4+ T cells. CMV serostatus came from serum IgG against pp150, pp28, p38, p52. Assay: immunoSEQ multiplex PCR; the TCRdb copy retains only in-frame clones and omits some. This sample has tens of thousands of clones; roughly 82% occur once, and the top ten carry roughly 0.4%. This record comes from a study of memory CD4+ T cells and cytomegalovirus serostatus. Broader study findings: The CMV-associated TCR signature appears largely within the CD4+ memory repertoire. Each of approximately 73 CMV-associated TCRbeta sequences occurred in one to five individuals. CMV serostatus prediction reached median AUC approximately 0.96, or 0.89 with US-trained model.

This CDR3 is built from 15 residues. CDR1 and CDR2 from the germline V gene are SGHDN and FVKESK. V dropped 4 bases and J dropped 0 bases, with 10 bases sitting between them. Sequenced sample: memory CD4+ T cells from blood. The clonotype comes from an adult in good health and CMV-seronegative. This chain joins TRBV14 and TRBJ1-3, with D possibly being TRBD1 (5 bases). CDR3 DNA sequence: TGTGCCAGCAGCCCCCTGGGGGGCTCTGGAAACACCATATATTTT. Protein: CASSPLGGSGNTIYF.